Sequencing of this T cell receptor beta chain was carried out in a study of control samples from healthy donors and cancer patients. Trimming took 2 bases from V and 4 from J; bases not matched to a gene: 1. CDR1 and CDR2 (germline): SGHRS, YFSETQ. The CDR3 totals 13 residues. Clones were sequenced by immunoSEQ multiplex PCR, and TCRdb holds only the in-frame ones, with some missing. The data show nearly 35,000 clones, approximately 93% seen once. This TCR derives from a man in his forties with colorectal cancer. The V and J genes are TRBV5-1 and TRBJ1-2, with 8 nucleotides matching TRBD1. Sequenced material: PBMCs. The CDR3 loop reads CASSFGQGYGYTF. CDR3 nucleotides: TGCGCCAGCAGCTTTGGACAGGGCTATGGCTACACCTTC.